This passage covers 32 T cell receptor beta chains from one sample sequenced in a study of monozygotic twins with inflammatory bowel disease. TCRdb reanalyzed the 5' RACE reads and collapses them to one entry per CDR3 protein, without DNA. The sample includes around 450,000 distinct CDR3 sequences. The sequenced sample was blood. The receptors originated from a human donor with ulcerative colitis or Crohn's disease, or a healthy co-twin of an affected twin (not recorded which).

This sequence joins TRBV4-1 and TRBJ2-3; checking the TCRdb D call of TRBD1 is not possible without DNA. The CDR3 spans 17 residues. Per the germline V gene, CDR1 is MGHRA and CDR2 is YSYEKL. The CDR3 sequence is CASSQISLDRDTDTQYF.

Here the CDR3 reads CASSLGQGAGSPLHF. The chain employs TRBV5-1 and TRBJ1-6; TCRdb indicates TRBD1, and absent DNA this call remains unverified. In germline, CDR1 is SGHRS, CDR2 YFSETQ. The CDR3 length is 15 residues.

The genes are TRBV7-2 and TRBJ2-3; TCRdb names TRBD1, which stays unverified in the absence of DNA. The CDR3 extends over 16 amino acids. Germline assignment: CDR1 SGHTA and CDR2 FQGNSA. The CDR3: CASSPPRKGATDTQYF. Filled out from reference TRBV7-2 and TRBJ2-3, the complete variable domain reads GAGVSQSPSNKVTEKGKDVELRCDPISGHTALYWYRQSLGQGLEFLIYFQGNSAPDKSGLPSDRFSAERTGGSVSTLTIQRTQQEDSAVYLCASSPPRKGATDTQYFGPGTRLTVL.

V is TRBV7-8 and J is TRBJ2-1; the D call of TRBD1 rests on TCRdb alone, since no DNA is present to check it. Germline V gene sequence: CDR1 SGHVS, CDR2 FQNEAQ. The CDR3 is made up of 15 amino acids. This CDR3 is CASSLSGGRGNEQFF.

The chain is built from TRBV20-1 and TRBJ2-5. This CDR3 region has 11 residues. Germline CDR1 reads DFQATT; CDR2 reads SNEGSKA (reference sequence). This CDR3 is CSASIPETQYF.

This rearrangement joins TRBV12-3 or TRBV12-4 to TRBJ2-5; absent DNA, TCRdb's TRBD2 call cannot be checked. The CDR3 has 14 residues. The CDR3 loop reads CASSTAGRQETQYF.

CDR3 sequence reads: CASSSKASSGYSYEQYF. The rearrangement links TRBV7-9 to TRBJ2-7; as DNA is missing, the TRBD2 call by TCRdb cannot be tested. This CDR3 has 17 residues. Germline V gene data show CDR1 as SEHNR and CDR2 as FQNEAQ (reference sequence).

V usage is TRBV14 and J usage is TRBJ2-2. The CDR3 is made up of 13 amino acids. Germline CDR1 SGHDN, CDR2 FVKESK. The CDR3: CASSPTKTGELFF.

The chain recombines TRBV18 with TRBJ2-7; TCRdb's D call of TRBD2 is untestable without DNA. Germline CDR1 reads KGHSH; CDR2 reads LQKENI. The CDR3 has 14 amino acids. The CDR3 loop is CASSPGIAGYEQYF. The full variable domain, its missing parts supplied by reference TRBV18 and TRBJ2-7, is NAGVMQNPRHLVRRRGQEARLRCSPMKGHSHVYWYRQLPEEGLKFMVYLQKENIIDESGMPKERFSAEFPKEGPSILRIQQVVRGDSAAYFCASSPGIAGYEQYFGPGTRLTVT.

The rearrangement uses TRBV5-1 and TRBJ2-7; as DNA is missing, the TRBD1 call by TCRdb cannot be tested. This CDR3 has 14 residues. Per the germline V gene, CDR1 is SGHRS and CDR2 is YFSETQ. The CDR3 region is CASSLVGTAYEQYF.

The chain joins TRBV5-1 to TRBJ2-3; the TCRdb D gene call, TRBD2, has no DNA to confirm it. Germline CDR1 reads SGHRS; CDR2 reads YFSETQ. The CDR3 extends over 16 amino acids. The CDR3 loop is CASSLVQQGLTDTQYF.

The rearrangement joins TRBV6-5 to TRBJ2-1; no DNA is available, so the TRBD2 call from TCRdb remains unchecked. The germline V gene encodes CDR1 MNHEY and CDR2 SVGAGI. This CDR3 spans 17 amino acids. This CDR3 is CASSWTSGGDSYNEQFF.

The rearrangement uses TRBV29-1 and TRBJ2-7; the TCRdb D gene call, TRBD1, has no DNA to confirm it. The length of the CDR3 is 18 residues. CDR1 and CDR2 (germline): SQVTM, ANQGSEA. The CDR3 region is CSVLGDRVSHKRVYEQYF.

The chain joins TRBV5-1 to TRBJ2-1; TCRdb proposes TRBD2, but this gene call is untestable without DNA. The CDR3 covers 16 residues. Germline V gene data show CDR1 as SGHRS and CDR2 as YFSETQ. The CDR3: CASSSPGRAQPNEQFF.

The chain is built from TRBV9 and TRBJ2-1; TCRdb's D call, TRBD2, is unchecked because there is no DNA. This CDR3 has 17 amino acids. Germline CDR1 and CDR2: SGDLS and YYNGEE. The CDR3 sequence is CASSVAGEGTIFNEQFF.

This rearrangement joins TRBV5-8 to TRBJ1-1; without DNA, the TCRdb call of TRBD1 cannot be checked. Germline V CDR1 and CDR2: SGHTS, YDEGEE. This CDR3 spans 14 amino acids. The CDR3 protein is CASSLQGVGTEAFF.

The chain carries TRBV12-5 and TRBJ1-1. The CDR3 length is 13 residues. Germline V gene data show CDR1 as LGHNT and CDR2 as FRNRAP. CDR3 sequence reads: CASARSGDTEAFF.

The chain uses TRBV18 and TRBJ1-2; the TCRdb D gene call, TRBD1, has no DNA to confirm it. Germline CDR1 and CDR2: KGHSH and LQKENI. The CDR3 loop spans 15 amino acids. Here the CDR3 reads CASSPLGQSGEGYTF.

The gene calls are TRBV13 and TRBJ1-5; TCRdb names TRBD1, which stays unverified in the absence of DNA. CDR1 and CDR2 from the germline V gene are PRHDT and FYEKMQ (reference sequence). There are 13 residues in the CDR3. CDR3 in amino acids: CASSLKQGQPQHF. The variable domain in full, completed from reference TRBV13 and TRBJ1-5, reads AAGVIQSPRHLIKEKRETATLKCYPIPRHDTVYWYQQGPGQDPQFLISFYEKMQSDKGSIPDRFSAQQFSDYHSELNMSSLELGDSALYFCASSLKQGQPQHFGDGTRLSIL.

The chain employs TRBV28 and TRBJ2-5; TCRdb lists TRBD1, though no DNA is available to test this call. Germline V gene data show CDR1 as MDHEN and CDR2 as SYDVKM. This CDR3 contains 15 residues. CDR3 in amino acids: CASSSPGAPQETQYF.

V is TRBV7-9 and J is TRBJ2-7. The CDR3 sequence is 15 residues long. CDR1 is SEHNR, CDR2 FQNEAQ, per germline (reference sequence). The CDR3 protein is CASSRIAGESYEQYF.

J is TRBJ1-6 and V is TRBV18; the TCRdb call, TRBD1, lacks DNA for checking. The length of the CDR3 is 14 residues. Germline V CDR1 and CDR2: KGHSH, LQKENI. The chain's CDR3 is CASSRDSLGSPLHF.

The chain carries TRBV7-9 and TRBJ2-2; TCRdb picks TRBD1, but there is no DNA to check that call. The CDR3 consists of 17 residues. CDR1 and CDR2 (germline): SEHNR, FQNEAQ (reference sequence). The CDR3 reads CASSSKGTGANTGELFF.

The CDR3 sequence: CSARRTGESSPLHF. The rearrangement joins TRBV20-1 to TRBJ1-6; the D call from TCRdb, TRBD1, cannot be confirmed without DNA. Looked up from germline, CDR1 is DFQATT and CDR2 is SNEGSKA (reference sequence). There are 14 residues in the CDR3.

The chain combines TRBV28 with TRBJ2-7; TCRdb names TRBD1, which stays unverified in the absence of DNA. The CDR3 consists of 14 residues. Germline CDR1 MDHEN, CDR2 SYDVKM. The CDR3 protein is CASRRMGDPYEQYF. Supplemented by reference TRBV28 and TRBJ2-7, the full variable domain reads DVKVTQSSRYLVKRTGEKVFLECVQDMDHENMFWYRQDPGLGLRLIYFSYDVKMKEKGDIPEGYSVSREKKERFSLILESASTNQTSMYLCASRRMGDPYEQYFGPGTRLTVT.

The chain recombines TRBV19 with TRBJ1-4. Germline V CDR1 and CDR2: LNHDA, SQIVND (reference sequence). The CDR3 has 13 residues. The CDR3 is CASRAEGIKQLFF.

CDR3 residues: CSLGTGIHSDTQYF. V gene TRBV29-1 combines with J gene TRBJ2-3; TCRdb designates TRBD1, a call that cannot be tested without DNA. The CDR3 loop spans 14 amino acids. CDR1 is SQVTM, CDR2 ANQGSEA, per germline.

The rearrangement joins TRBV7-8 to TRBJ1-4. This CDR3 is built from 13 residues. Germline CDR1 SGHVS, CDR2 FQNEAQ. This CDR3 reads CASSLSRNAKLFF. Full variable domain (missing parts from reference TRBV7-8 and TRBJ1-4): GAGVSQSPRYKVAKRGQDVALRCDPISGHVSLFWYQQALGQGPEFLTYFQNEAQLDKSGLPSDRFFAERPEGSVSTLKIQRTQQEDSAVYLCASSLSRNAKLFFGSGTQLSVL.

The J gene is TRBJ2-3, the V gene TRBV6-5; the TRBD2 assignment by TCRdb is unverifiable without DNA. From germline, CDR1 is MNHEY and CDR2 SVGAGI. The CDR3 has 16 residues. The CDR3 reads CASSYEGLAGIDTQYF.

The V and J genes are TRBV25-1 and TRBJ2-2; TCRdb proposes TRBD1, but this gene call is untestable without DNA. This CDR3 is built from 16 residues. CDR1 is MGHDK and CDR2 is SYGVNS in the germline V gene. The CDR3 loop reads CASSATTGSDTGELFF.

V usage is TRBV9 and J usage is TRBJ1-5; the D call from TCRdb, TRBD1, cannot be confirmed without DNA. The CDR3 is 15 amino acids. Germline loops: CDR1 SGDLS, CDR2 YYNGEE. CDR3 protein: CASSANGGVGQLQHF.

The chain uses TRBV6-1 and TRBJ1-1. The length of the CDR3 is 14 residues. In germline, CDR1 is MNHNS, CDR2 SASEGT. The CDR3 is CASSARRLNTEAFF.